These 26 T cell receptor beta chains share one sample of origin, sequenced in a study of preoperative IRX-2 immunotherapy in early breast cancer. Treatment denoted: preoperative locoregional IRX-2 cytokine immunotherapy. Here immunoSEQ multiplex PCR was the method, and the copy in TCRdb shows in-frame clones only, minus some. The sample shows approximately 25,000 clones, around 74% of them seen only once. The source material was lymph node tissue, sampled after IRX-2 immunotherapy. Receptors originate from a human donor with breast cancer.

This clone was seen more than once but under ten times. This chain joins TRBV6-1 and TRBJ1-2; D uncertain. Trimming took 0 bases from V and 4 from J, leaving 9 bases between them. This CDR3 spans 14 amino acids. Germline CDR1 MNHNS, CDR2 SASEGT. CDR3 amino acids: CASSEAGGIYGYTF. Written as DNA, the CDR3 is TGTGCCAGCAGTGAAGCGGGAGGGATCTATGGCTACACCTTC.

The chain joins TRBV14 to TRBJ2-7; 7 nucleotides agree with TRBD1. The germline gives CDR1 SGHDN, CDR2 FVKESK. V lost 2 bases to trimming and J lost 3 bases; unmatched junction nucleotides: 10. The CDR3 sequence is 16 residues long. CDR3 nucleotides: TGTGCCAGCAGCCAAAGGCCCTGGACAGGAAGCTACGAGCAGTACTTC. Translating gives CASSQRPWTGSYEQYF.

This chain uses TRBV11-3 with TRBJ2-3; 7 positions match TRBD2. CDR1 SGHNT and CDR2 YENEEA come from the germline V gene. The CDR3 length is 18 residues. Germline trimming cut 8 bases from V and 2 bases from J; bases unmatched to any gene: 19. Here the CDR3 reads CASGGISGLEPNTDTQYF. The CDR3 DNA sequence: TGTGCCAGCGGGGGGATTAGCGGGCTCGAGCCTAACACAGATACGCAGTATTTT.

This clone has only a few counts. The CDR3 bases are TGTGCCAGCAGTTTAAAACGGTTAGCGGGAGGCCCCTACGAGCAGTACTTC. It is translated as CASSLKRLAGGPYEQYF. The gene calls are TRBV6-8 and TRBJ2-7; 10 nucleotides line up with TRBD2. Germline V gives CDR1 MNHGY, CDR2 SAAAGT. The CDR3 extends over 17 amino acids. Trimming removed 4 bases from V and 2 bases from J; junction bases left unmatched: 11.

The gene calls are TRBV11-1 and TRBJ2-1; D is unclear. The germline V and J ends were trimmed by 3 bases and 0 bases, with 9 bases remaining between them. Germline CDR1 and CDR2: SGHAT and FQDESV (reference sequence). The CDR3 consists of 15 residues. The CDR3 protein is CASSLTGSSYNEQFF. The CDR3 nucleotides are TGTGCCAGCAGCTTGACTGGAAGCTCCTACAATGAGCAGTTCTTC. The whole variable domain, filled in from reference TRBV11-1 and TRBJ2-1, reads EAEVAQSPRYKITEKSQAVAFWCDPISGHATLYWYRQILGQGPELLVQFQDESVVDDSQLPKDRFSAERLKGVDSTLKIQPAELGDSAMYLCASSLTGSSYNEQFFGPGTRLTVL.

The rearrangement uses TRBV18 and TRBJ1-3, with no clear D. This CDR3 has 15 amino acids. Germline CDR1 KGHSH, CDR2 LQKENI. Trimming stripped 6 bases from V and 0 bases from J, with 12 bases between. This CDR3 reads CASSPDGSSGNTIYF. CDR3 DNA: TGTGCCAGCTCCCCTGATGGGAGCTCTGGAAACACCATATATTTT.

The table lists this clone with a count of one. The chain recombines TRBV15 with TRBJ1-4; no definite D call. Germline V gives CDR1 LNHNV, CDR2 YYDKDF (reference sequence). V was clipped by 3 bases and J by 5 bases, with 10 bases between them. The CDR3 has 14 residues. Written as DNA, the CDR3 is TGTGCCACCAGCAGGGGGATGCAGAATGAAAAACTGTTTTTT. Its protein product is CATSRGMQNEKLFF. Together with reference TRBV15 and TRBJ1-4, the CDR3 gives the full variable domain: DAMVIQNPRYQVTQFGKPVTLSCSQTLNHNVMYWYQQKSSQAPKLLFHYYDKDFNNEADTPDNFQSRRPNTSFCFLDIRSPGLGDTAMYLCATSRGMQNEKLFFGSGTQLSVL.

The chain's CDR3 is CASSLEGKGYGYTF. DNA of the CDR3: TGCGCCAGCAGCTTGGAGGGGAAGGGCTATGGCTACACCTTC. V is TRBV5-1 and J is TRBJ1-2; maybe TRBD1 (5 bases). CDR1 and CDR2 from the germline V gene are SGHRS and YFSETQ. The CDR3 has 14 amino acids. The ends were cut back, 0 bases at V and 4 bases at J, with 10 bases in the middle.

This CDR3 reads CASSGTGVTYEQYF. CDR3 coding DNA: TGTGCCAGTAGTGGGACAGGGGTAACCTACGAGCAGTACTTC. V usage is TRBV19 and J usage is TRBJ2-7; TRBD1 aligns across 10 bases. CDR3 length: 14 residues. The junction had 3 bases not matched to a gene; V was cut back by 5 bases and J by 2 bases. Looked up from germline, CDR1 is LNHDA and CDR2 is SQIVND (reference sequence).

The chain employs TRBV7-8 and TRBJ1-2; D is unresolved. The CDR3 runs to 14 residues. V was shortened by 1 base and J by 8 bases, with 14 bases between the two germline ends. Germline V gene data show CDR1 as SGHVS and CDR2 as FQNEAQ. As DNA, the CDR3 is TGTGCCAGCAGCTTAGATTACCAACTTAGAGGCTACACCTTC. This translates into CASSLDYQLRGYTF.

The CDR3 region has the DNA TGCAGCGTCGGATCAGGGGGCCGAGAGACCCAGTACTTC. Translated, it gives CSVGSGGRETQYF. The chain joins TRBV29-1 to TRBJ2-5; TRBD1 matches 8 bases. The V gene end was trimmed by 6 bases and the J gene end by 4 bases; junction bases not matched to a gene: 7. Germline V gene sequence: CDR1 SQVTM, CDR2 ANQGSEA. The CDR3 covers 13 residues.

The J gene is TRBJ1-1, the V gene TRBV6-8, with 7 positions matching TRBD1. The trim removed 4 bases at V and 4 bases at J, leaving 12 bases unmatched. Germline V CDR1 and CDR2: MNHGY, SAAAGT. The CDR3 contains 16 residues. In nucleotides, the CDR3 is TGTGCCAGCAGTTCCAAACCCTGGACAGGCTTCACTGAAGCTTTCTTT. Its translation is CASSSKPWTGFTEAFF.

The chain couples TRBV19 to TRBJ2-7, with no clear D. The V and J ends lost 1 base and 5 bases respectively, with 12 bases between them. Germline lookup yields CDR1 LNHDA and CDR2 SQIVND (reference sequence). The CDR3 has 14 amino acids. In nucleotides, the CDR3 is TGTGCCAGTAGTATAGTAGGCAGTGTGAACGAGCAGTACTTC. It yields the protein CASSIVGSVNEQYF.

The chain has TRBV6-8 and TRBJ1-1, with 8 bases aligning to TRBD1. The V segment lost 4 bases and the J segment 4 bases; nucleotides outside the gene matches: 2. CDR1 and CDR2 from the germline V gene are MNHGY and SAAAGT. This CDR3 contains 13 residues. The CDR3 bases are TGTGCCAGCAGTTTACAGGGGGGCACTGAAGCTTTCTTT. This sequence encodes CASSLQGGTEAFF.

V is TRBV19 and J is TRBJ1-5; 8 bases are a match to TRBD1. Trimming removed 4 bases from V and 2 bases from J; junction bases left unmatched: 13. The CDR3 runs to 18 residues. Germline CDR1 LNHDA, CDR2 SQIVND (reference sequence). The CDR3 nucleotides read TGTGCCAGTAGTACCGGGACAGGAAAAACCGATGGCAATCAGCCCCAGCATTTT. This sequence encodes CASSTGTGKTDGNQPQHF.

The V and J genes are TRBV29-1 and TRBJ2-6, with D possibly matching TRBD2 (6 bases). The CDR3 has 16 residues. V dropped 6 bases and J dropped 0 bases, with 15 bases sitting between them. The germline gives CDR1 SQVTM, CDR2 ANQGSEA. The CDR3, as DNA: TGCAGCGTCCCCGGCTGGGGAGGCTCTGGGGCCAACGTCCTGACTTTC. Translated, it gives CSVPGWGGSGANVLTF. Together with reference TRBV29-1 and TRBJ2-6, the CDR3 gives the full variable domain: SAVISQKPSRDICQRGTSLTIQCQVDSQVTMMFWYRQQPGQSLTLIATANQGSEATYESGFVIDKFPISRPNLTFSTLTVSNMSPEDSSIYLCSVPGWGGSGANVLTFGAGSRLTVL.

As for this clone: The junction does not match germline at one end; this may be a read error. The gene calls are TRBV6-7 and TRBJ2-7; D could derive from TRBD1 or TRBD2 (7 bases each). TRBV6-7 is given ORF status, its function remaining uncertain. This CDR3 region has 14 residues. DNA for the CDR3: TGTGCCAGCCGTTCCCGGGGGGACAGCGCGAGGGCGGTCTTC. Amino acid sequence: CASRSRGDSARAVF.

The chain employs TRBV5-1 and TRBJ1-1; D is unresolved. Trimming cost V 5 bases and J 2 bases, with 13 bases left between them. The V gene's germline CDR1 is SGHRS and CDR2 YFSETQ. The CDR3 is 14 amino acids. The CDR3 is CASSKGAGNTEAFF. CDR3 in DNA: TGCGCCAGCAGTAAGGGAGCTGGAAACACTGAAGCTTTCTTT.

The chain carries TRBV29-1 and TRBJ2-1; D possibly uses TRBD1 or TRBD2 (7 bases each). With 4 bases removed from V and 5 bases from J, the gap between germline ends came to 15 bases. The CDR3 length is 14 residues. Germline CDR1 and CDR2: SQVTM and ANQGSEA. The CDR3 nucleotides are TGCAGCGTTGTGCAGGGGGGGATAAACAATGAGCAGTTCTTC. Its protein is CSVVQGGINNEQFF.

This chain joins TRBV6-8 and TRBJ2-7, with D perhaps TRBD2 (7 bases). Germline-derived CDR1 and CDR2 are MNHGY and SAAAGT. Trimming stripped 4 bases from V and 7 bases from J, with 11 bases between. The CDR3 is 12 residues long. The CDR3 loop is CASSLGGGEQYF. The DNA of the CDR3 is TGTGCCAGCAGTTTAGGGGGGGGAGAGCAGTACTTC.

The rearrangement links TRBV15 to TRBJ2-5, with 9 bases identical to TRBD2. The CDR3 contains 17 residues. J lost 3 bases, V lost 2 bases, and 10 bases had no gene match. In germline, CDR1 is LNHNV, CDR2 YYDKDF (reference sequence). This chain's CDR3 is CATSRPRGLAGKETQYF. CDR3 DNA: TGTGCCACCAGCAGACCCCGTGGTCTAGCGGGAAAAGAGACCCAGTACTTC.

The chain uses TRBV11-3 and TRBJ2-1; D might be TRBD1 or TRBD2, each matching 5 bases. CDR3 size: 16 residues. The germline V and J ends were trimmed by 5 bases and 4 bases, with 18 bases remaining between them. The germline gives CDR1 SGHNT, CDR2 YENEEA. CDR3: CASSRQRPGTYNEQFF. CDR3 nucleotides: TGTGCCAGCAGCAGACAGCGACCCGGGACGTACAATGAGCAGTTCTTC.

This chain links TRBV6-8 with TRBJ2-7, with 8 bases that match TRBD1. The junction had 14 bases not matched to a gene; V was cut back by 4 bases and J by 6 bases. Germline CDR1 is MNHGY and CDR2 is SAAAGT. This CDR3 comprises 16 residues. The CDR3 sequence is CASSSRRTGSSLEQYF. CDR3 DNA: TGTGCCAGCAGTTCCCGTCGGACAGGGAGCTCCCTCGAGCAGTACTTC.

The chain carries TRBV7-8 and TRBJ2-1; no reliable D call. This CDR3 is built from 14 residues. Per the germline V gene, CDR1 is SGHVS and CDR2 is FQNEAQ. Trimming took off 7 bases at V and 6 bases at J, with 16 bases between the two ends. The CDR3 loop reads CASTLGEVSNEQFF. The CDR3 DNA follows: TGTGCCAGCACCCTGGGTGAGGTGTCCAATGAGCAGTTCTTC.

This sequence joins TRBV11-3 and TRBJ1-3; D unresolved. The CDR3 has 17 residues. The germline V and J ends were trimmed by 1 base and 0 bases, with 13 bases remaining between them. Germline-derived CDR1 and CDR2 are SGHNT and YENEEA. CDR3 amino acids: CASSLGIVMGSGNTIYF. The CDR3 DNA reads TGTGCCAGCAGCTTAGGGATTGTTATGGGCTCTGGAAACACCATATATTTT.

CDR3 amino acids: CASRGWGRDYEQYF. In DNA, the CDR3 is TGTGCCAGCAGGGGGTGGGGGAGAGACTACGAGCAGTACTTC. The chain uses TRBV6-8 and TRBJ2-7; D is possibly TRBD1 or TRBD2 (5 bases each). Germline V CDR1 and CDR2: MNHGY, SAAAGT. The CDR3 extends over 14 amino acids. Trimming stripped 6 bases from V and 3 bases from J, with 15 bases between.